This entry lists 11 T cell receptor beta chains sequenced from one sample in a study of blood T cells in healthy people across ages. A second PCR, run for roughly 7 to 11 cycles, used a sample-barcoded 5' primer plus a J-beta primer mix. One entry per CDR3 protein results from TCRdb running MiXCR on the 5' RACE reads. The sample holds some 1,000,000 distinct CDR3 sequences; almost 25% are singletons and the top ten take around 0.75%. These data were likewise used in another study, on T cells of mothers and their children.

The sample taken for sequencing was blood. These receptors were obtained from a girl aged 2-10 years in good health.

This CDR3 reads CASSQNGGSTDTQYF. CDR3 in DNA: TGTGCCAGCAGTCAAAACGGGGGTAGCACAGATACGCAGTATTTT. This chain uses TRBV3-1 with TRBJ2-3; D is possibly TRBD2 (6 bases). The ends were cut back, 6 bases at V and 0 bases at J, with 13 bases in the middle. Germline assignment: CDR1 LGHDT and CDR2 YNNKEL (reference sequence). The CDR3 spans 15 residues.

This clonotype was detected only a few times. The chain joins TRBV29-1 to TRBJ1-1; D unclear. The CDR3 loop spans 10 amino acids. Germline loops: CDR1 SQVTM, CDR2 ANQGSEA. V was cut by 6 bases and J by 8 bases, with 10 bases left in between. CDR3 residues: CSVGFQEAFF. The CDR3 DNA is TGCAGCGTCGGTTTTCAAGAAGCTTTCTTT.

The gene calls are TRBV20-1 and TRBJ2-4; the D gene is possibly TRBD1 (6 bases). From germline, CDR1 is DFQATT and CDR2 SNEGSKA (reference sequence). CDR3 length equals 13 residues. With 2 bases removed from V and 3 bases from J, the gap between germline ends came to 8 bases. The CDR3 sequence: CSARKDSKNIQYF. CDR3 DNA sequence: TGCAGTGCTAGAAAGGACAGCAAAAACATTCAGTACTTC.

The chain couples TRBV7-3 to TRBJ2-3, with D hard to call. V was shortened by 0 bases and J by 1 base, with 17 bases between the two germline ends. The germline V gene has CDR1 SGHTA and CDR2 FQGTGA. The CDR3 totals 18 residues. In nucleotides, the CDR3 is TGTGCCAGCAGCTTAACGTCGGCAGGCCCCCCTGGCACAGATACGCAGTATTTT. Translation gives CASSLTSAGPPGTDTQYF.

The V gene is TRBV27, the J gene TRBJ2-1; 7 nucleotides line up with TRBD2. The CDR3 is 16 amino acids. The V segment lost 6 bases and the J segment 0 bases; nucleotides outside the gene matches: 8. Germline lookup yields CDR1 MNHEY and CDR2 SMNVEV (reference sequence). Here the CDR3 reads CASSSPGGDSYNEQFF. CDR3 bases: TGTGCCAGCAGCAGCCCGGGGGGAGACTCCTACAATGAGCAGTTCTTC.

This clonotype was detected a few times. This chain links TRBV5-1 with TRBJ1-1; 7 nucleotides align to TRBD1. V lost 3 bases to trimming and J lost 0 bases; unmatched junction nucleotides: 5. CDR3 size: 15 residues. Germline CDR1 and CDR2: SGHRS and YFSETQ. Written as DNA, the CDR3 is TGCGCCAGCAGCTCTTGGACAGGTTTGAACACTGAAGCTTTCTTT. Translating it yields CASSSWTGLNTEAFF.

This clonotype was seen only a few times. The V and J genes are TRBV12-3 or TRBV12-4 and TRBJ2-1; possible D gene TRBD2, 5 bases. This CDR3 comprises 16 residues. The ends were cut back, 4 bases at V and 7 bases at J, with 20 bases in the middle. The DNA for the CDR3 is TGTGCCAGCAGTTCGGGTCGGACGCTAGCTACAAATGAGCAGTTCTTC. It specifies CASSSGRTLATNEQFF.

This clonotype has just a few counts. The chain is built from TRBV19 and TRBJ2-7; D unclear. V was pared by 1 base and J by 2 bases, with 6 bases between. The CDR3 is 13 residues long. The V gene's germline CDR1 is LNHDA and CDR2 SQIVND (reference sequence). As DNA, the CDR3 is TGTGCCAGTAGTATAGGAAACACCTACGAGCAGTACTTC. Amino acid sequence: CASSIGNTYEQYF. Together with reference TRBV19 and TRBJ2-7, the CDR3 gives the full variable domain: DGGITQSPKYLFRKEGQNVTLSCEQNLNHDAMYWYRQDPGQGLRLIYYSQIVNDFQKGDIAEGYSVSREKKESFPLTVTSAQKNPTAFYLCASSIGNTYEQYFGPGTRLTVT.

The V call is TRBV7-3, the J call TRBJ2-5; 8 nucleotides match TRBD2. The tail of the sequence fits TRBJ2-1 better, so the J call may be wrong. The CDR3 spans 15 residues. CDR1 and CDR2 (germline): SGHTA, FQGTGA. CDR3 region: CASSLLGTRSNEQFF. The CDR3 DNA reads TGTGCCAGCAGCCTACTCGGGACTAGGAGCAATGAGCAGTTCTTC.

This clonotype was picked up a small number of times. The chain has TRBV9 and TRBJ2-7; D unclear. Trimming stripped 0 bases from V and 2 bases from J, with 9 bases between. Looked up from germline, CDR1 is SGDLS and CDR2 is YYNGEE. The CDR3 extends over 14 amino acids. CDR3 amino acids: CASSVGGSTYEQYF. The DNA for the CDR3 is TGTGCCAGCAGCGTAGGTGGGTCAACCTACGAGCAGTACTTC.

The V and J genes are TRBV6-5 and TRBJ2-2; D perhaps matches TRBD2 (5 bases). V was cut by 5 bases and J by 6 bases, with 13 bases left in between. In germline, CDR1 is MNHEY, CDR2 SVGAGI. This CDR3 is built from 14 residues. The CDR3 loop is CASSIRGPAGELFF. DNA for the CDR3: TGTGCCAGCAGTATACGAGGGCCGGCCGGGGAGCTGTTTTTT.